Presented here are 29 T cell receptor beta chains from one specimen sequenced in a study of response to subunit inactivated influenza vaccine. Using its own MiXCR run on the RT-PCR reads, TCRdb lists one record per CDR3 protein. The sample includes about 800,000 distinct CDR3 sequences, about 20% of them seen just once. Sample: PBMCs from blood, taken 5 days after vaccination. These TCRs come from a man in his fifties who received an inactivated influenza vaccine.

The chain carries TRBV28 and TRBJ2-7; the D is unclear. The CDR3 has 11 residues. With 3 bases removed from V and 10 bases from J, the gap between germline ends came to 10 bases. Germline CDR1 and CDR2: MDHEN and SYDVKM. The CDR3 DNA reads TGTGCCAGCAGTTTTCTGACCCTACAGTACTTC. Its protein product is CASSFLTLQYF. Combining the CDR3 with reference TRBV28 and TRBJ2-7 gives the whole variable domain DVKVTQSSRYLVKRTGEKVFLECVQDMDHENMFWYRQDPGLGLRLIYFSYDVKMKEKGDIPEGYSVSREKKERFSLILESASTNQTSMYLCASSFLTLQYFGPGTRLTVT.

V gene TRBV28 combines with J gene TRBJ2-5; 9 bases agree with TRBD2. The CDR3 extends over 16 amino acids. With 5 bases clipped from V and 5 bases from J, the junction kept 12 bases outside the gene matches. The germline CDR1 and CDR2 sequences are MDHEN and SYDVKM. CDR3 nucleotide sequence: TGTGCCAGCAGTATTTATCGAGCGGGACTAGCTGAGACCCAGTACTTC. The encoded protein is CASSIYRAGLAETQYF.

The genes are TRBV28 and TRBJ2-3; D perhaps matches TRBD2 (6 bases). Looked up from germline, CDR1 is MDHEN and CDR2 is SYDVKM. Trimming shortened V by 8 bases and J by 0 bases, and 15 bases separated the two germline ends. This CDR3 spans 15 amino acids. The CDR3 DNA follows: TGTGCCAGCCACTCCGGGACTGCTAGCACAGATACGCAGTATTTT. Residues: CASHSGTASTDTQYF.

The rearrangement links TRBV7-2 to TRBJ2-1, with 12 bases identical to TRBD2. The CDR3 covers 15 residues. V shed 1 base, J shed 6 bases, and the junction held 1 base outside the gene matches. CDR1 and CDR2 (germline): SGHTA, FQGNSA. The CDR3 DNA is TGTGCCAGCAGCTTAGTGACTAGCGGGAGCAATGAGCAGTTCTTC. Protein product: CASSLVTSGSNEQFF.

The chain recombines TRBV4-1 with TRBJ2-4; D is perhaps TRBD1 or TRBD2 (5 bases each). The V end lost 1 base, the J end lost 1 base, and 17 bases lay between the germline ends. The CDR3 runs to 18 residues. Germline-derived CDR1 and CDR2 are MGHRA and YSYEKL. The CDR3 DNA reads as TGCGCCAGCAGCCAAGGAGGGGCTTGGTGGGGGGCCAAAAACATTCAGTACTTC. Protein sequence: CASSQGGAWWGAKNIQYF.

This clonotype was detected once. The chain employs TRBV6-5 and TRBJ1-3; D unresolved. Trimming took off 0 bases at V and 0 bases at J, with 6 bases between the two ends. This CDR3 is 15 amino acids long. The germline V gene has CDR1 MNHEY and CDR2 SVGAGI. The chain's CDR3 is CASSYSGSSGNTIYF. CDR3 coding DNA: TGTGCCAGCAGTTACTCAGGTTCCTCTGGAAACACCATATATTTT.

The sample holds many counts of this clonotype. The V and J genes are TRBV5-6 and TRBJ2-7; D not certain. Germline V gene data show CDR1 as SGHDT and CDR2 as YYEEEE. The germline V and J ends were trimmed by 4 bases and 3 bases, with 14 bases remaining between them. The CDR3 contains 14 residues. The CDR3 bases are TGTGCCAGCAGCCTTGCCACTACCCTCTACGAGCAGTACTTC. It translates to CASSLATTLYEQYF.

V and J are TRBV12-3 or TRBV12-4 and TRBJ1-5; 8 bases are shared with TRBD1. This CDR3 spans 14 amino acids. Trimming took 7 bases from V and 6 from J; bases not matched to a gene: 8. DNA of the CDR3: TGTGCCAGCACCCCGTCAGGGGGCCGTCAGCCCCAGCATTTT. Its translation: CASTPSGGRQPQHF.

The chain carries TRBV7-8 and TRBJ1-5; D perhaps matches TRBD1 (5 bases). Germline V gene lookup returns CDR1 SGHVS and CDR2 FQNEAQ. V gave up 5 bases and J gave up 0 bases, with 14 bases separating them. This CDR3 contains 16 residues. The CDR3 loop is CASSPRASFSNQPQHF. The CDR3, as DNA: TGTGCCAGCAGCCCCAGGGCTTCGTTTAGCAATCAGCCCCAGCATTTT.

This clonotype was counted at least ten times. The chain combines TRBV7-2 with TRBJ2-3; 12 positions agree with TRBD2. Trimming cost V 5 bases and J 1 base; bases outside gene matches: 4. The length of the CDR3 is 16 residues. CDR1 is SGHTA and CDR2 is FQGNSA in the germline V gene. CDR3 sequence: CASSPSGGAGTDTQYF. DNA for the CDR3: TGTGCCAGCAGCCCTAGCGGGGGGGCTGGCACAGATACGCAGTATTTT.

This clonotype appeared a few times. The chain is built from TRBV12-3 or TRBV12-4 and TRBJ1-2; D unclear. This CDR3 has 12 amino acids. V dropped 6 bases and J dropped 7 bases, with 12 bases sitting between them. The CDR3 region is CASSEGSSGYTF. CDR3 coding DNA: TGTGCCAGCAGCGAAGGATCCTCTGGCTACACCTTC.

This rearrangement joins TRBV10-3 to TRBJ2-7; TRBD1 aligns across 7 bases. This CDR3 is built from 13 residues. V gave up 10 bases and J gave up 4 bases; unmatched junction bases: 10. Germline CDR1 ENHRY, CDR2 SYGVKD. CDR3 sequence reads: CATGTAGSYEQYF. The CDR3, as DNA: TGTGCCACTGGGACAGCCGGCTCTTACGAGCAGTACTTC.

There are a few counts of this clonotype. The DNA of the CDR3 is TGTGCCAGCAACCCTGGAAGGGATTCACCCCTCCACTTT. Residues: CASNPGRDSPLHF. The chain is built from TRBV12-3 or TRBV12-4 and TRBJ1-6; no definite D call. This CDR3 is built from 13 residues. Trimming removed 7 bases from V and 8 bases from J, with 12 bases in between.

This clonotype was counted only a few times. CDR3 DNA sequence: TGCAGTGCTATCACAATTGGGACACTCAATGAGCAGTTCTTC. Residues: CSAITIGTLNEQFF. The gene calls are TRBV20-1 and TRBJ2-1; tentatively, D is TRBD1 (6 bases). The CDR3 has 14 amino acids. Germline V lookup: CDR1 DFQATT, CDR2 SNEGSKA (reference sequence). With 4 bases removed from V and 6 bases from J, the gap between germline ends came to 16 bases.

This clonotype was detected only a few times. The chain has TRBV7-2 and TRBJ2-1, with 9 bases aligning to TRBD1. The trim removed 8 bases at V and 2 bases at J, leaving 4 bases unmatched. The CDR3 runs to 14 residues. CDR1 and CDR2 from the germline V gene are SGHTA and FQGNSA. CDR3 protein: CASFDRGAYNEQFF. The CDR3, as DNA: TGTGCCAGCTTCGACAGGGGGGCCTACAATGAGCAGTTCTTC. Filled out from reference TRBV7-2 and TRBJ2-1, the complete variable domain reads GAGVSQSPSNKVTEKGKDVELRCDPISGHTALYWYRQSLGQGLEFLIYFQGNSAPDKSGLPSDRFSAERTGGSVSTLTIQRTQQEDSAVYLCASFDRGAYNEQFFGPGTRLTVL.

The chain has TRBV19 and TRBJ1-5; D not certain. The CDR3 is 14 residues long. CDR1 and CDR2 (germline): LNHDA, SQIVND (reference sequence). Trimming stripped 3 bases from V and 0 bases from J, with 6 bases between. DNA of the CDR3: TGTGCCAGTAGTATGGATGGTAGCAATCAGCCCCAGCATTTT. Translating it yields CASSMDGSNQPQHF.

The J gene is TRBJ2-7, the V gene TRBV27, with 10 bases aligning to TRBD2. Per the germline V gene, CDR1 is MNHEY and CDR2 is SMNVEV (reference sequence). The CDR3 loop spans 15 amino acids. The ends lost 6 bases at V and 1 base at J; junction bases unmatched: 6. The CDR3 bases are TGTGCCAGCAGGGACCGGACTAGCGGATCCTACGAGCAGTACTTC. As protein: CASRDRTSGSYEQYF.

V usage is TRBV6-1 and J usage is TRBJ2-3, with 12 bases lining up with TRBD2. J lost 4 bases, V lost 5 bases, and 10 bases had no gene match. Germline V gene data show CDR1 as MNHNS and CDR2 as SASEGT. The length of the CDR3 is 17 residues. The CDR3 coding sequence is TGTGCCAGCAGTACCAACCTCGGACTAGCGGGGTCAGATACGCAGTATTTT. This sequence encodes CASSTNLGLAGSDTQYF.

The rearrangement links TRBV20-1 to TRBJ2-5; D may be TRBD2 (6 bases). Germline lookup yields CDR1 DFQATT and CDR2 SNEGSKA (reference sequence). The CDR3 has 13 residues. The germline V and J ends were trimmed by 4 bases and 3 bases, with 12 bases remaining between them. The CDR3 region has the DNA TGCAGTGCTACCCAGACTAGGAAAGAGACCCAGTACTTC. Translating gives CSATQTRKETQYF.

In this sample, this clonotype turned up many times. The CDR3 is CAISDQGSRIGDNEQFF. CDR3 DNA: TGTGCCATCAGTGATCAGGGATCGAGAATAGGGGACAATGAGCAGTTCTTC. V and J are TRBV10-3 and TRBJ2-1; D is perhaps TRBD1 (5 bases). The V gene lost 3 bases and the J gene lost 5 bases, with 20 bases spanning the gap. The CDR3 is made up of 17 amino acids. Germline CDR1 is ENHRY and CDR2 is SYGVKD.

This clonotype has just one count. V usage is TRBV27 and J usage is TRBJ1-1; weak D call: TRBD1 (5 bases). The CDR3 runs 16 residues. Germline V gives CDR1 MNHEY, CDR2 SMNVEV (reference sequence). V was clipped by 3 bases and J by 1 base, with 15 bases between them. CDR3 bases: TGTGCCAGCAGTTTTCTCCTGGGGGGTCAGAACACTGAAGCTTTCTTT. Amino acids: CASSFLLGGQNTEAFF.

This clonotype occurred a few times. The V gene is TRBV12-3 or TRBV12-4, the J gene TRBJ1-5, with TRBD1 matching 9 bases. V dropped 5 bases and J dropped 4; count of bases not matched to a gene: 3. This CDR3 comprises 14 residues. This chain's CDR3 is CASSATGGNQPQHF. In nucleotides, the CDR3 is TGTGCCAGCAGTGCGACAGGGGGGAATCAGCCCCAGCATTTT.

The chain links TRBV7-2 to TRBJ2-6; 7 bases line up with TRBD2. The CDR3 loop spans 17 amino acids. The ends lost 5 bases at V and 3 bases at J; junction bases unmatched: 10. The V gene's germline CDR1 is SGHTA and CDR2 FQGNSA. The CDR3 reads CASSPGRGSDGANVLTF. CDR3 nucleotides: TGTGCCAGCAGCCCGGGGAGGGGTTCGGATGGGGCCAACGTCCTGACTTTC.

The rearrangement joins TRBV20-1 to TRBJ2-2; tentatively, D is TRBD2 (5 bases). The length of the CDR3 is 16 residues. Germline lookup yields CDR1 DFQATT and CDR2 SNEGSKA (reference sequence). The germline V and J ends were trimmed by 7 bases and 0 bases, with 18 bases remaining between them. The CDR3 DNA reads TGCAGTGTTCCGACGGGCCAGCGGTCGAACACCGGGGAGCTGTTTTTT. It translates to CSVPTGQRSNTGELFF.

This clonotype was found a few times. This sequence joins TRBV9 and TRBJ2-7; 10 bases map to TRBD1. In germline, CDR1 is SGDLS, CDR2 YYNGEE. Trimming removed 3 bases from V and 3 bases from J; junction bases left unmatched: 9. This CDR3 spans 16 amino acids. In DNA, the CDR3 is TGTGCCAGCAGCGCCCCGGGACAGGGGCCCTTCTACGAGCAGTACTTC. Protein sequence: CASSAPGQGPFYEQYF.

In this sample, this clonotype turned up a few times. V is TRBV3-1 and J is TRBJ2-7; maybe TRBD1 (6 bases). This CDR3 spans 15 amino acids. The germline V gene has CDR1 LGHDT and CDR2 YNNKEL (reference sequence). Trimming removed 1 base at V and 4 bases at J, with 14 bases between. The CDR3 nucleotides read TGTGCCAGCAGCCAAGGTCCAGGGGTCAATTACGAGCAGTACTTC. It codes for CASSQGPGVNYEQYF.

The chain is built from TRBV10-3 and TRBJ2-5; D is unclear. The length of the CDR3 is 13 residues. With 0 bases removed from V and 3 bases from J, the gap between germline ends came to 5 bases. Germline CDR1 reads ENHRY; CDR2 reads SYGVKD. CDR3 protein: CAISESWEETQYF. The CDR3 DNA reads TGTGCCATCAGTGAGTCGTGGGAAGAGACCCAGTACTTC.

The chain uses TRBV27 and TRBJ2-6; D is unresolved. Germline CDR1 reads MNHEY; CDR2 reads SMNVEV (reference sequence). The CDR3 has 16 residues. V was shortened by 5 bases and J by 4 bases, with 15 bases between the two germline ends. The CDR3 spells CASSHTLGEGANVLTF. CDR3 sequence (DNA): TGTGCCAGCAGTCACACCCTTGGGGAAGGGGCCAACGTCCTGACTTTC.

J is TRBJ2-7 and V is TRBV7-2; D might be TRBD1 or TRBD2, each matching 5 bases. Per the germline V gene, CDR1 is SGHTA and CDR2 is FQGNSA. The CDR3 extends over 14 amino acids. V was cut by 2 bases and J by 7 bases, with 15 bases left in between. The CDR3 DNA reads TGTGCCAGCAGCTTACCGGGACCACAGAGGGAGCAGTACTTC. Amino acid sequence: CASSLPGPQREQYF.